These T cell receptor beta chains were read from a single sample in a study of Graves' ophthalmopathy and Graves' hyperthyroidism. TCRdb re-called the multiplex PCR reads with MiXCR, one entry per CDR3 protein. The table includes approximately 1.2 million distinct CDR3 sequences, about 35% detected once. Sequencing input: peripheral blood or thyroid tissue (not recorded which). These receptors all stem from an adult man with Graves' hyperthyroidism. CDR3s include the opening cysteine and the closing phenylalanine or tryptophan. A D gene is named only where the DNA matches it firmly. Clone size is shown for a subset of rows, as once, few, many or a class of expanded clone.

v_gene	abundance	d_gene	j_gene	CDR3aa	CDR3nt
TRBV15	NA	TRBD1	TRBJ2-5	CATSRDPPGQGTETQYF	TGTGCCACCAGCAGAGATCCTCCGGGACAGGGAACAGAGACCCAGTACTTC
TRBV7-2	few	NA	TRBJ1-5	CASSLRAGTTLGSQPQHF	TGTGCCAGCAGCTTGCGTGCCGGGACGACCCTCGGGTCCCAGCCCCAGCATTTT
TRBV6-5	few	NA	TRBJ1-2	CASSDTTGSGYGYTF	TGTGCCAGCAGTGATACTACTGGCAGCGGCTATGGCTACACCTTC
TRBV25-1	many	NA	TRBJ2-6	CASSGTVGGANVLTF	TGTGCCAGCAGCGGGACGGTAGGTGGGGCCAACGTCCTGACTTTC
TRBV4-3	NA	NA	TRBJ2-6	CASSQVTVGVGANVLTF	TGCGCCAGCAGCCAAGTTACAGTAGGGGTTGGGGCCAACGTCCTGACTTTC
TRBV29-1	NA	NA	TRBJ2-7	CSVPGDRAYEQYF	TGCAGCGTCCCGGGGGACAGAGCCTACGAGCAGTACTTC
TRBV10-2	NA	TRBD2	TRBJ2-7	CASSAGLAGDNEQYF	TGCGCCAGCAGTGCCGGACTAGCGGGAGATAACGAGCAGTACTTC
TRBV5-1	NA	NA	TRBJ1-4	CASTSAPTNEKLFF	TGCGCCAGCACCTCGGCACCAACTAATGAAAAACTGTTTTTT
TRBV7-2	few	NA	TRBJ1-5	CASSYGSLNQPQHF	TGTGCCAGCAGTTATGGCAGCCTTAATCAGCCCCAGCATTTT
TRBV25-1	many	TRBD2	TRBJ2-7	CASSADGLAGAYEQYF	TGTGCCAGCAGTGCCGACGGACTAGCGGGAGCCTACGAGCAGTACTTC
TRBV15	many	TRBD1	TRBJ1-4	CATSREDRGAEKLFF	TGTGCCACCAGCAGGGAGGACAGGGGCGCCGAAAAACTGTTTTTT
TRBV7-9	many	TRBD2	TRBJ2-7	CASSLGTSGSLDEQYF	TGTGCCAGCAGCTTAGGAACTAGCGGGAGCTTAGACGAGCAGTACTTC
TRBV6-1	NA	TRBD2	TRBJ2-7	CASSEAVGLADVQYF	TGTGCCAGCAGTGAAGCCGTGGGACTAGCCGACGTGCAGTACTTC
TRBV7-9	few	NA	TRBJ1-4	CASSLALDGEKLFF	TGTGCCAGCAGCTTAGCGCTCGACGGTGAAAAACTGTTTTTT
TRBV7-9	many	NA	TRBJ2-7	CASSLRLVHTRTYEQYF	TGTGCCAGCAGCTTGAGACTAGTCCATACCCGAACCTACGAGCAGTACTTC
TRBV12-3/TRBV12-4	many	NA	TRBJ1-2	CASSLGHQSYGYTF	TGTGCCAGCAGTTTAGGTCATCAGTCCTATGGCTACACCTTC
TRBV5-1	NA	NA	TRBJ1-4	CASRQSGATNEKLFF	TGCGCCAGCAGACAATCCGGGGCAACTAATGAAAAACTGTTTTTT
TRBV29-1	many	TRBD1	TRBJ1-2	CSVDLQGHGGYTF	TGCAGCGTTGATTTACAGGGGCATGGTGGCTACACCTTC
TRBV20-1	many	TRBD1	TRBJ1-6	CSARESGTGSSPLHF	TGCAGTGCTAGAGAATCCGGGACAGGGTCCTCACCCCTCCACTTT
TRBV7-8	many	NA	TRBJ1-6	CASSSTGLYNSPLHF	TGTGCCAGCAGTTCGACAGGATTGTATAATTCACCCCTCCACTTT
TRBV24-1	NA	NA	TRBJ2-3	CATSDKGDTQYF	TGTGCCACCAGTGATAAGGGGGATACGCAGTATTTT
TRBV20-1	many	NA	TRBJ1-2	CSASYQPSYGYTF	TGCAGTGCTAGTTATCAGCCAAGCTATGGCTACACCTTC
TRBV29-1	NA	NA	TRBJ2-6	CSVLGQGANVLTF	TGCAGCGTTCTCGGACAGGGGGCCAACGTCCTGACTTTC
TRBV19	many	NA	TRBJ2-7	CASSIDAGHLQYF	TGTGCCAGTAGTATAGATGCGGGCCACCTACAGTACTTC
TRBV20-1	NA	NA	TRBJ2-7	CSANPWSNYEQYF	TGCAGTGCTAACCCCTGGAGTAACTACGAGCAGTACTTC
TRBV12-3/TRBV12-4	few	NA	TRBJ2-7	CASSYALSYEQYF	TGTGCCAGCAGTTATGCACTCTCCTACGAGCAGTACTTC
TRBV6-6	many	NA	TRBJ2-7	CASSYPMARAQDEQYF	TGTGCCAGCAGTTACCCCATGGCCAGGGCCCAGGACGAGCAGTACTTC
TRBV20-1	NA	TRBD1	TRBJ2-5	CSARVGGRTQETQYF	TGCAGTGCTAGAGTAGGGGGCCGAACTCAAGAGACCCAGTACTTC
TRBV10-2	once	NA	TRBJ2-2	CASSTSGPNTGELFF	NA
TRBV7-2	NA	NA	TRBJ1-5	CASSVVPGLVSQPQHF	TGTGCCAGCAGCGTTGTACCAGGGCTGGTCAGTCAGCCCCAGCATTTT
TRBV2	NA	NA	TRBJ1-6	CAVAQGGPAPLHF	TGTGCTGTAGCGCAAGGGGGGCCGGCACCCCTCCACTTT
TRBV29-1	NA	NA	TRBJ1-5	CSVRGMEGSAEHF	TGCAGCGTACGGGGCATGGAGGGGTCGGCCGAGCATTTT
TRBV13	NA	NA	TRBJ1-3	CASSFPTGDSGNTIYF	TGTGCCAGCAGCTTTCCGACAGGTGACTCTGGAAACACCATATATTTT
TRBV7-9	NA	NA	TRBJ2-7	CASSLEDRPHEQYF	TGTGCCAGCAGCTTAGAGGACCGTCCCCACGAGCAGTACTTC
TRBV4-1	NA	TRBD1	TRBJ2-7	CASSQFQDRGYEQYF	TGCGCCAGCAGCCAATTCCAGGACAGGGGGTACGAGCAGTACTTC
TRBV10-3	NA	TRBD1	TRBJ1-2	CAVSAVSGVQGLPYGYTF	TGTGCCGTCAGTGCGGTGTCAGGGGTACAGGGGCTTCCATATGGCTACACCTTC
TRBV12-3/TRBV12-4	NA	NA	TRBJ2-5	CASSLYGVEQETQYF	TGTGCCAGCAGTTTATACGGGGTGGAACAAGAGACCCAGTACTTC
TRBV4-3	NA	NA	TRBJ2-7	CASSQDSGGSSNYEQYF	TGCGCCAGCAGCCAAGATAGCGGAGGATCTTCGAACTACGAGCAGTACTTC
TRBV7-8	many	NA	TRBJ2-2	CASSKGPDARGELFF	TGTGCCAGCAGCAAAGGGCCGGATGCCCGCGGGGAGCTGTTTTTT
TRBV5-1	many	TRBD1	TRBJ2-6	CASSSPDRGSAGANVLTF	TGCGCCAGCAGCTCACCGGACAGGGGGTCAGCTGGGGCCAACGTCCTGACTTTC
TRBV10-2	NA	NA	TRBJ1-2	CASSARVQSRFNYGYTF	TGCGCCAGCAGTGCTAGAGTTCAGTCAAGATTTAACTATGGCTACACCTTC
TRBV2	many	NA	TRBJ2-7	CASREAEYEQYF	TGTGCCAGCAGGGAGGCAGAGTACGAGCAGTACTTC
TRBV29-1	NA	TRBD1	TRBJ2-5	CSLPRQGRGETQYF	TGCAGCTTACCCCGACAGGGGCGGGGAGAGACCCAGTACTTC
TRBV15	NA	NA	TRBJ2-7	CATSSYGGEDEQYF	TGTGCCACCAGCAGCTATGGCGGGGAAGACGAGCAGTACTTC
TRBV7-2	NA	NA	TRBJ2-7	CASSFMGEFSIYEQHF	TGTGCCAGCAGTTTTATGGGGGAATTCTCGATCTACGAGCAGCACTTC
TRBV2	few	TRBD1	TRBJ1-2	CASSHSTTQGAGYGYTF	TGTGCCAGCAGCCATTCGACAACCCAGGGGGCTGGCTATGGCTACACCTTC